The rows below give T cell receptor beta chains drawn from one sample of a study of T-cell memory formation after mild COVID-19. One entry per CDR3 protein results from TCRdb running MiXCR on the 5' RACE reads. The sample contains about 190,000 distinct CDR3 sequences, around 17% of which appear only once. The source material was PBMCs or a T cell subset sorted from them (not recorded which). The receptors originated from an adult woman who had mild COVID-19 (a few samples of this study predate the infection). Cell type and time point are not known. The CDR3 runs from the conserved cysteine through the conserved F or W. D genes are given only for firm matches. Clone size is shown for a subset of rows, as once, few, many or a class of expanded clone.

J	size	V	length	D	CDR3	DNA
TRBJ2-6	-	TRBV7-9	17	-	CASSFHSGSTGANVLTF	TGTGCCAGCAGCTTTCACTCCGGGAGCACTGGGGCCAACGTCCTGACTTTC
TRBJ1-1	many	TRBV5-1	14	-	CASSLLPRATEAFF	TGCGCCAGCAGCTTGCTCCCTCGGGCCACTGAAGCTTTCTTT
TRBJ1-1	many	TRBV5-1	17	-	CASSLYSSSGRNTEAFF	TGCGCCAGCAGCTTGTACAGTAGCAGCGGTCGAAACACTGAAGCTTTCTTT
TRBJ2-5	many	TRBV24-1	16	-	CATSDPRAGPPWAQYF	TGTGCCACCAGTGACCCGAGGGCGGGTCCCCCGTGGGCCCAGTACTTC
TRBJ2-5	many	TRBV6-2/TRBV6-3	14	TRBD2	CASSDPGLGKTQYF	TGTGCCAGCAGCGATCCGGGACTAGGAAAGACCCAGTACTTC
TRBJ2-5	few	TRBV2	14	TRBD2	CASSERGAQETQYF	TGTGCCAGCAGTGAGCGGGGGGCCCAAGAGACCCAGTACTTC
TRBJ2-2	-	TRBV7-3	14	TRBD2	CASSFGTSLGELFF	TGTGCCAGCAGCTTTGGGACTAGCTTAGGGGAGCTGTTTTTT
TRBJ1-4	-	TRBV18	14	-	CASSPRVGNEKLFF	TGTGCCAGCTCACCTCGAGTGGGTAATGAAAAACTGTTTTTT
TRBJ2-1	many	TRBV11-2	13	TRBD2	CASRTSGNNEQFF	TGTGCCAGCAGGACTAGCGGGAACAATGAGCAGTTCTTC
TRBJ2-4	-	TRBV20-1	15	-	CSASGQQIAKNIQYF	TGCAGTGCTAGTGGGCAGCAAATAGCCAAAAACATTCAGTACTTC